This is a list of T cell receptor beta chains from one sample in a study of blood T cell repertoires in COVID-19. Repertoires were generated with immunoSEQ multiplex PCR, while TCRdb's copy carries only in-frame clones and drops some. The repertoire holds 150,000 to 200,000 clones, with roughly 89% as singletons. Sequencing input: PBMCs or T cells enriched from blood (not recorded which). These receptors were taken from a woman in her forties with acute COVID-19. Both conserved end residues are part of each CDR3. Fields, in order: D gene, clone size, J gene, V gene, CDR3 length, CDR3 protein, CDR3 DNA. D genes are given only for firm matches. Clone size, where shown, is once, few, many, or a class for clones that have expanded.

D: -; size: few; J: TRBJ2-3; V: TRBV27; length: 16; CDR3: CASNGRWRGPTDTQYF; DNA: TGTGCCAGCAATGGGAGGTGGCGGGGGCCCACAGATACGCAGTATTTT
D: -; size: -; J: TRBJ1-2; V: TRBV27; length: 13; CDR3: CASSLIGGYGYTF; DNA: TGTGCCAGCAGCCTTATTGGGGGGTATGGCTACACCTTC
D: TRBD2; size: -; J: TRBJ2-1; V: TRBV12-5; length: 15; CDR3: CASGLGTSGDNEQFF; DNA: TGTGCTAGTGGTTTGGGGACTAGCGGAGACAATGAGCAGTTCTTC
D: -; size: -; J: TRBJ2-5; V: TRBV3-1/TRBV3-2; length: 14; CDR3: CASSPTSGQETQYF; DNA: TGTGCCAGCAGCCCGACTAGTGGGCAAGAGACCCAGTACTTC
D: TRBD1; size: -; J: TRBJ2-7; V: TRBV29-1; length: 12; CDR3: CSVDAGGYEQYF; DNA: TGCAGCGTTGACGCAGGGGGCTACGAGCAGTACTTC
D: -; size: -; J: TRBJ2-7; V: TRBV2; length: 13; CDR3: CASSEARQREQYF; DNA: TGTGCCAGCAGTGAAGCGCGACAGCGCGAGCAGTACTTC
D: -; size: -; J: TRBJ2-2; V: TRBV7-9; length: 16; CDR3: CASSLVEGLFTGELFF; DNA: TGTGCCAGCAGCTTAGTAGAGGGACTCTTCACCGGGGAGCTGTTTTTT
D: -; size: -; J: TRBJ2-3; V: TRBV12-5; length: 14; CDR3: CASGSKGGTDTQYF; DNA: TGTGCTAGTGGTTCGAAGGGAGGCACAGATACGCAGTATTTT
D: TRBD2; size: -; J: TRBJ2-2; V: TRBV3-1/TRBV3-2; length: 15; CDR3: CASSQGGGNTGELFF; DNA: TGTGCCAGCAGCCAGGGCGGGGGGAACACCGGGGAGCTGTTTTTT
D: -; size: -; J: TRBJ2-7; V: TRBV11-2; length: 14; CDR3: CASSLGLFLREQYF; DNA: TGTGCCAGCAGCTTAGGACTTTTCCTACGCGAGCAGTACTTC
D: TRBD1; size: -; J: TRBJ2-7; V: TRBV7-2; length: 15; CDR3: CASSLRTGASYEQYF; DNA: TGTGCCAGCAGCTTACGAACAGGGGCCTCCTACGAGCAGTACTTC
D: -; size: -; J: TRBJ2-4; V: TRBV4-1; length: 15; CDR3: CASSQEARGRDIQYF; DNA: TGCGCCAGCAGCCAAGAAGCGCGGGGGCGGGACATTCAGTACTTC
D: TRBD2; size: -; J: TRBJ2-1; V: TRBV5-1; length: 15; CDR3: CASSLTSGTYNEQFF; DNA: TGCGCCAGCAGCTTGACTAGCGGGACTTACAATGAGCAGTTCTTC
D: TRBD1; size: -; J: TRBJ1-3; V: TRBV9; length: 16; CDR3: CASSVVADRAGNTIYF; DNA: TGTGCCAGCAGCGTAGTTGCAGACAGGGCTGGAAACACCATATATTTT
D: TRBD2; size: few; J: TRBJ2-7; V: TRBV28; length: 15; CDR3: CASLSGTSSGYEQYF; DNA: TGTGCCAGCCTGTCCGGGACTAGTTCTGGTTACGAGCAGTACTTC
D: -; size: -; J: TRBJ1-5; V: TRBV10-3; length: 14; CDR3: CAISEGGGDQPQHF; DNA: TGTGCCATCAGTGAGGGAGGAGGAGATCAGCCCCAGCATTTT
D: TRBD1; size: -; J: TRBJ2-5; V: TRBV6-5; length: 15; CDR3: CASSWAGQGAGTQYF; DNA: TGTGCCAGCAGTTGGGCGGGACAGGGGGCTGGGACCCAGTACTTC
D: -; size: -; J: TRBJ1-1; V: TRBV2; length: 13; CDR3: CASSTDRSAEAFF; DNA: TGTGCCAGCAGTACCGACAGGTCGGCTGAAGCTTTCTTT
D: TRBD1; size: many; J: TRBJ1-1; V: TRBV10-2; length: 14; CDR3: CASSASTGGTEAFF; DNA: TGCGCCAGCAGTGCCTCGACAGGGGGCACTGAAGCTTTCTTT
D: -; size: -; J: TRBJ2-5; V: TRBV20-1; length: 13; CDR3: CSASQDSGETQYF; DNA: TGCAGTGCTAGTCAGGACTCGGGGGAGACCCAGTACTTC
D: TRBD1; size: -; J: TRBJ2-1; V: TRBV5-1; length: 16; CDR3: CASSLWDRGSYNEQFF; DNA: TGCGCCAGCAGCTTATGGGACAGGGGGTCCTACAATGAGCAGTTCTTC
D: TRBD1; size: -; J: TRBJ2-3; V: TRBV3-1/TRBV3-2; length: 15; CDR3: CASSQVTGLFDTQYF; DNA: TGTGCCAGCAGCCAAGTGACAGGGTTGTTCGATACGCAGTATTTT
D: -; size: -; J: TRBJ2-1; V: TRBV6-6; length: 13; CDR3: CASRGLLSYEQFF; DNA: TGTGCCAGCAGGGGACTCCTAAGTTATGAGCAGTTCTTC
D: -; size: -; J: TRBJ1-4; V: TRBV28; length: 15; CDR3: CASSLTGATNEKLFF; DNA: TGTGCCAGCAGTTTGACCGGGGCAACTAATGAAAAACTGTTTTTT
D: -; size: few; J: TRBJ2-3; V: TRBV5-1; length: 16; CDR3: CASSFQTGGGADTQYF; DNA: TGCGCCAGCAGCTTCCAGACAGGTGGGGGTGCAGATACGCAGTATTTT
D: TRBD2; size: once; J: TRBJ2-3; V: TRBV10-2; length: 15; CDR3: CASTFGERGTDTQYF; DNA: TGCGCCAGCACATTCGGGGAGCGGGGAACAGATACGCAGTATTTT
D: TRBD2; size: -; J: TRBJ2-7; V: TRBV7-2; length: 16; CDR3: CASSLAWGGDSYEQYF; DNA: TGTGCCAGCAGCTTAGCCTGGGGGGGAGACTCCTACGAGCAGTACTTC
D: TRBD2; size: once; J: TRBJ2-5; V: TRBV19; length: 17; CDR3: CASSLGTSGATRETQYF; DNA: TGTGCCAGTAGTCTAGGGACTAGCGGGGCAACGAGGGAGACCCAGTACTTC
D: -; size: -; J: TRBJ1-6; V: TRBV7-2; length: 16; CDR3: CASSSGLSSYNSPLHF; DNA: TGTGCCAGCAGCTCGGGACTGAGCTCCTATAATTCACCCCTCCACTTT
D: TRBD1; size: -; J: TRBJ1-6; V: TRBV12-5; length: 18; CDR3: CASGLVIRGRTYNSPLHF; DNA: TGTGCTAGTGGTTTGGTAATTAGGGGGCGAACCTATAATTCACCCCTCCACTTT
D: TRBD2; size: -; J: TRBJ2-3; V: TRBV7-3; length: 14; CDR3: CASSSGLSGGTQYF; DNA: TGTGCCAGCAGCTCGGGACTATCCGGGGGTACGCAGTATTTT
D: -; size: -; J: TRBJ1-1; V: TRBV19; length: 16; CDR3: CATRGSDSLLRTEAFF; DNA: TGTGCCACCAGGGGATCGGACAGCCTTTTAAGGACTGAAGCTTTCTTT
D: -; size: -; J: TRBJ2-7; V: TRBV28; length: 13; CDR3: CASGHTGYYEQYF; DNA: TGTGCCAGCGGACATACAGGGTACTACGAGCAGTACTTC
D: TRBD2; size: -; J: TRBJ2-5; V: TRBV2; length: 15; CDR3: CASSENRGGQETQYF; DNA: TGTGCCAGCAGTGAAAACCGGGGGGGCCAAGAGACCCAGTACTTC
D: TRBD2; size: -; J: TRBJ2-1; V: TRBV11-2; length: 16; CDR3: CASSPGRSGSYNEQFF; DNA: TGTGCCAGCAGCCCGGGGAGGAGCGGGAGCTACAATGAGCAGTTCTTC
D: TRBD2; size: -; J: TRBJ2-1; V: TRBV19; length: 15; CDR3: CASSIATSGIPEQFF; DNA: TGTGCCAGTAGTATAGCGACTAGCGGGATTCCTGAGCAGTTCTTC
D: TRBD2; size: few; J: TRBJ2-3; V: TRBV6-5; length: 14; CDR3: CASSSGTSGRESYF; DNA: TGTGCCAGCAGTTCGGGAACTAGCGGGAGGGAATCGTATTTT
D: -; size: -; J: TRBJ1-2; V: TRBV28; length: 17; CDR3: CASSRADRQGTNYGYTF; DNA: TGTGCCAGCAGTCGGGCCGATCGGCAGGGCACGAACTATGGCTACACCTTC
D: TRBD1; size: -; J: TRBJ1-6; V: TRBV12-3/TRBV12-4; length: 12; CDR3: CASKTGGSPLHF; DNA: TGTGCCAGCAAGACAGGGGGATCACCCCTCCACTTT
D: -; size: -; J: TRBJ1-1; V: TRBV28; length: 15; CDR3: CASSSPGTTNTEAFF; DNA: TGTGCCAGCAGTTCCCCCGGGACAACTAACACTGAAGCTTTCTTT
D: -; size: -; J: TRBJ2-7; V: TRBV20-1; length: 11; CDR3: CSAGSDYEQYF; DNA: TGCAGTGCTGGGAGCGACTACGAGCAGTACTTC
D: -; size: -; J: TRBJ2-2; V: TRBV2; length: 16; CDR3: CASSPARTWETGELFF; DNA: TGTGCCAGCAGTCCAGCCAGGACTTGGGAGACCGGGGAGCTGTTTTTT
D: TRBD2; size: -; J: TRBJ2-1; V: TRBV7-2; length: 13; CDR3: CASRLAGVGEQFF; DNA: TGTGCCAGCAGACTAGCGGGAGTCGGTGAGCAGTTCTTC
D: -; size: -; J: TRBJ1-5; V: TRBV18; length: 13; CDR3: CASSPSSLEPQHF; DNA: TGTGCCAGCTCACCTTCGAGTTTGGAGCCCCAGCATTTT
D: TRBD1; size: -; J: TRBJ1-2; V: TRBV6-2/TRBV6-3; length: 12; CDR3: CASSRQGNGYTF; DNA: TGTGCCAGCAGTCGACAGGGAAATGGCTACACCTTC
D: TRBD2; size: -; J: TRBJ2-3; V: TRBV3-1/TRBV3-2; length: 15; CDR3: CASSPRTGTSSAQYF; DNA: TGTGCCAGCAGTCCCAGAACCGGGACTAGCAGTGCGCAGTATTTT
D: TRBD1; size: -; J: TRBJ1-2; V: TRBV11-2; length: 17; CDR3: CASSFKVYRGLVYGYTF; DNA: TGTGCCAGCAGCTTTAAGGTGTACAGGGGGCTTGTCTATGGCTACACCTTC
D: -; size: -; J: TRBJ1-2; V: TRBV19; length: 13; CDR3: CANPPGGYYGYTF; DNA: TGTGCCAACCCACCCGGGGGGTATTATGGCTACACCTTC
D: -; size: -; J: TRBJ1-5; V: TRBV19; length: 13; CDR3: CASRMGGSQPQHF; DNA: TGTGCCAGTAGGATGGGAGGGTCCCAGCCCCAGCATTTT
D: -; size: -; J: TRBJ2-1; V: TRBV7-3; length: 17; CDR3: CASSLTVPAAAGHEQFF; DNA: TGTGCCAGCAGCTTAACTGTACCTGCGGCGGCGGGGCATGAGCAGTTCTTC
D: TRBD1; size: -; J: TRBJ2-7; V: TRBV30; length: 15; CDR3: CAWSVLGQGAYEQYF; DNA: TGTGCCTGGAGTGTCCTGGGACAGGGGGCTTACGAGCAGTACTTC
D: TRBD1; size: -; J: TRBJ1-3; V: TRBV9; length: 17; CDR3: CASSGPGQAYSGNTIYF; DNA: TGTGCCAGCAGCGGCCCGGGACAGGCCTACTCTGGAAACACCATATATTTT
D: -; size: -; J: TRBJ1-6; V: TRBV5-4; length: 16; CDR3: CASSLQGRNGDSPLHF; DNA: TGTGCCAGCAGCTTACAGGGACGAAATGGGGATTCACCCCTCCACTTT
D: -; size: -; J: TRBJ2-3; V: TRBV7-3; length: 15; CDR3: CASSWIGGDTDTQYF; DNA: TGTGCCAGCAGCTGGATAGGGGGGGACACAGATACGCAGTATTTT
D: -; size: -; J: TRBJ2-2; V: TRBV5-1; length: 15; CDR3: CASSVGGANTGELFF; DNA: TGCGCCAGCAGCGTGGGGGGAGCTAACACCGGGGAGCTGTTTTTT
D: TRBD2; size: -; J: TRBJ2-1; V: TRBV3-1/TRBV3-2; length: 16; CDR3: CASSPKTSGWSDEQFF; DNA: TGTGCCAGCAGCCCCAAGACTAGCGGGTGGAGCGATGAGCAGTTCTTC
D: -; size: once; J: TRBJ2-2; V: TRBV24-1; length: 18; CDR3: CDTSDRNPRLSNTGELFF; DNA: TGTGACACCAGTGATCGAAACCCGAGACTATCGAACACCGGGGAGCTGTTTTTT